This T cell receptor beta chain was retrieved from a study of T cell responses to AZD1222 COVID-19 vaccine. Study-level points and caveats: Clonal diversity was possibly underestimated, and white British individuals and females predominated among donors. After two AZD1222 doses, spike-specific TCR breadth and depth rose versus day 0. Baseline antibody screening turned up just a handful of seropositive AZD1222 recipients. Repertoires in all cases were sampled only once the peak T cell response had passed.

Repertoires were generated with immunoSEQ multiplex PCR, while TCRdb's copy carries only in-frame clones and drops some. The sample lists approximately 190,000 clones; 87% were seen once. Between the trimmed V and J ends, which lost 1 base and 7 bases, there was a span of 7 bases. Germline CDR1 reads LGHDT; CDR2 reads YNNKEL (reference sequence). The CDR3 is 12 amino acids. A word on this clone: Its target is unknown.

This sample comprised peripheral blood, obtained on day 0 of MenACWY control vaccination. The sequence derives from an adult in good health. V is TRBV3-1 (or the pseudogene TRBV3-2) and J is TRBJ1-2; D gene unclear. This CDR3 is CASSQGALGYTF. The DNA of the CDR3 is TGTGCCAGCAGCCAAGGGGCCCTTGGCTACACCTTC.